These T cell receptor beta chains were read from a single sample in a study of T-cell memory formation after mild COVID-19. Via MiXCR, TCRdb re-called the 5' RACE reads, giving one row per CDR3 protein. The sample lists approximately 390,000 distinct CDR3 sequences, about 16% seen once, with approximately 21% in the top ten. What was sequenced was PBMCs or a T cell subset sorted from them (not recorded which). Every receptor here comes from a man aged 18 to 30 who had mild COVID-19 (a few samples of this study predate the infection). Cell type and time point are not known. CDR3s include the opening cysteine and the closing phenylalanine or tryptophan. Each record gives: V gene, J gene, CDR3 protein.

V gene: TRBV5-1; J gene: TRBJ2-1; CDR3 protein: CASSLAGARDNEQFF
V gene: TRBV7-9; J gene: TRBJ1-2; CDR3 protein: CASSLSPGVGYGYTF
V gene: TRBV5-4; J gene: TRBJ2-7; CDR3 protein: CASSFAPSYEQYF
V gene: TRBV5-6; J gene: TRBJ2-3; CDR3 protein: CASNQPTGADTQYF
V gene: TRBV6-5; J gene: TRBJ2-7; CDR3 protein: CASSPGFPYEQYF
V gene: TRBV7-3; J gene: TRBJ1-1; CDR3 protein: CASSLLGGEHTEAFF
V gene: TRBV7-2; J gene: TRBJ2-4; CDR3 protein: CASRSGDPKNIQYF
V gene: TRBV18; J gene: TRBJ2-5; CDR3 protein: CASSPPIETQYF
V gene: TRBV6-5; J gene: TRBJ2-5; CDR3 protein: CASSPRGGGGETQYF
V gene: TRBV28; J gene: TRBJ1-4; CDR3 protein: CASTVGQAPTNEKLFF
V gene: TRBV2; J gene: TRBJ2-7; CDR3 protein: CATGGFRSPSYEQYF
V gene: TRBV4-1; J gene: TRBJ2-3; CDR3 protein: CASSPHVGANTDTQYF
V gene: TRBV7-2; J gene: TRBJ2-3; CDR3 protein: CASSGQLFTDTQYF